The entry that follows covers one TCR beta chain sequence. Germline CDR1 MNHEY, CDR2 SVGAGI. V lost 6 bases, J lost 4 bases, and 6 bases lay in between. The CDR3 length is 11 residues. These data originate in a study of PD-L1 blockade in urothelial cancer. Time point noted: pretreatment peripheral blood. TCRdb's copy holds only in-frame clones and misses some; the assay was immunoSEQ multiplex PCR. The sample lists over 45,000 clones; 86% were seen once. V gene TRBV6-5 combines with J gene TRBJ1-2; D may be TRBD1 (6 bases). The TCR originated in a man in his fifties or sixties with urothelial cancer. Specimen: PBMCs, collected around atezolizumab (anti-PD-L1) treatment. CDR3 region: CASRTGYGYTF. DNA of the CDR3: TGTGCCAGCAGGACAGGCTATGGCTACACCTTC.